This T cell receptor (beta chain) came from a study of cytotoxic CD8 clonotypes in ibrutinib-treated CLL. Profiling relied on immunoSEQ multiplex PCR, and the TCRdb table lists in-frame clones only, not all of them. The sample has more than 85,000 clones; around 77% are singletons. The V gene lost 4 bases and the J gene lost 4 bases, with 10 bases spanning the gap. In germline, CDR1 is MNHNS, CDR2 SASEGT. The CDR3 has 14 residues. The source material was PBMCs, sampled after 24 months of ibrutinib treatment. The chain employs TRBV6-1 and TRBJ2-2; a possible D gene is TRBD2 (6 bases). The sequence came from a human donor with chronic lymphocytic leukemia. The CDR3 is CASSGQAGTGELFF. The CDR3 DNA is TGTGCCAGCAGTGGTCAAGCGGGCACCGGGGAGCTGTTTTTT.